In this sample, the clone carrying this TCR beta chain turned up many times. These data come from a study of kidney transplant recipient with SARS-CoV-2 infection. The CDR3 totals 16 residues. The V segment lost 5 bases and the J segment 4 bases; nucleotides outside the gene matches: 11. Germline CDR1 SEHNR, CDR2 FQNEAQ (reference sequence). TCRdb recomputed calls from the reads with MiXCR, one row per CDR3 protein. The sample gives under 250,000 distinct CDR3 sequences, around 30% of which show up once; roughly 7% is in the top ten. This chain uses TRBV7-9 with TRBJ2-3; 8 bases align to TRBD1. The specimen comprised a blood sample, sampled at baseline and around day 110 from a kidney transplant recipient. The receptor was derived from a male patient between 25 and 40 years old who had COVID-19 and was a kidney transplant recipient. The T cells may come from the graft donor. The CDR3 region has the DNA TGTGCCAGCAGCCAAAGTGGGGCAGGGGGCGCAGATACGCAGTATTTT. The encoded protein is CASSQSGAGGADTQYF.